One T cell receptor beta chain is described in this entry. This clone has more than one count but fewer than ten. Its antigen is unknown. Base quality data are lacking; no much larger clone is found one base away. The cohort comprised fewer than 700 healthy bone marrow donors. At the time of sampling, all cohort members were nominally healthy, though unrecorded immune exposures were likely present. The donor was CMV seropositive and was included in the group of approximately 300 seropositive cohort members. Each donor provided a peripheral blood sample, and peripheral blood mononuclear cells were used for TCR beta sequencing. The Qiagen DNeasy Blood Extraction Kit was used to extract genomic DNA from the blood cell samples. The CDR3 covers 12 residues, taking in both the cysteine and the phenylalanine. The CDR3 DNA has 36 bases and is translated from base 1. The junction carries 10 bases between V and J, which are trimmed by 3 bases and 4 bases respectively. In the germline V gene (reference sequence), CDR1 corresponds to GTSNPN and CDR2 to SVGIG.

These data are taken from a study of cytomegalovirus exposure and HLA in healthy donors (TCRdb year 2017). For context, the study as a whole: An earlier analysis of about 560 of the donors reported 276 Gb of sequence data and around 120 million unique TCR beta sequences obtained from about 180 million T cells. Across approximately 400 genotyped donors of the cohort, an average of about 240,000 unique TCR beta nucleotide sequences per donor were sequenced, and roughly a sixth of those sequences were non-productive. Along with the approximately 600-subject first cohort, a separate validation cohort of over a hundred different subjects was used. To decide whether each TCR beta V gene segment behaved as functional or pseudogenic, an earlier analysis of several hundred of the donors relied on high-throughput TCR beta sequencing. The number of donors typed differed by locus, with roughly 620-640 for A, B, C, DRB1 and DQB1, 522 for DQA1, about 610 for DPA1, and around 450 for DPB1. In the later analysis, no new phenotypic data were used to find candidate immune exposures; instead, reliance was placed on TCR beta sequences and their occurrence across donors. Class I and class II HLA loci were covered by the typing at four-digit resolution. A later analysis re-analyzed previously published TCR beta repertoires from about 730 donors and added high-resolution HLA genotyping to study TCR occurrence patterns. An early release covering roughly 580 HLA-typed donors comprised 300 to 350 gigabases of sequencing data and 85 million to 100 million unique TCR sequences. All discovery cohort repertoires had been generated using a single sequencing platform. The study was designed to test whether signatures of past pathogen exposure could be identified by cataloging public T cell receptors. Donor age, sex, ethnicity and CMV serostatus were compiled alongside the repertoire data. Because of strong linkage in the cohort, a few DR-DQ haplotypes were treated as single units for association and clustering. Using immunosequencing, the study profiled T cell repertoires from about 650 subjects and related those repertoires to cytomegalovirus serostatus. In a later genetic analysis, genome-wide SNP genotypes for about 55% of the 666 donors were used, and that subset was treated as a discovery cohort. The genetic ancestry cluster associated with self-reported Caucasian donors included 70% to 85% of the 398 genotyped donors. To predict cytomegalovirus infection status, the study combined high-throughput TCR immunosequencing, statistical association of individual TCRs with disease status, and machine learning. General conclusions and limits of the study: A few of the identified cytomegalovirus-associated TCR beta chains were confirmed in vitro to be specific for cytomegalovirus antigens. In a later analysis, HLA-associated TCR beta chains were found to be more clonally expanded and to have lower generation probabilities than equally common non-associated chains. Because some donors lacked HLA typing at each locus, the association tests relied only on the typed subset. Most TCR sequences were observed very rarely across donors, whereas some public TCRs were present in many individuals. Most CMV-associated TCR beta chains appeared to be HLA-restricted in a later analysis, and the HLA associations seemed to be driven largely by CMV exposure. Presence/absence analyses assumed roughly uniform sequencing depth across donors, an assumption that may not hold. The earlier analysis of approximately 560 of the donors excluded around 17 rarely observed V segments, including chromosome 9 orphons, because counts were too low. The classifier was reported to diagnose cytomegalovirus status with high specificity and sensitivity in both the original cohort and the validation cohort. Strong co-occurrence of HLA alleles, especially DR and DQ, made assigning TCR associations to individual alleles difficult. The study listed 150 to 200 TCR beta chains as associated with cytomegalovirus. An association between a missense DCLRE1C variant and V-gene and J-gene trimming of TCR beta chains was found in a later genetic analysis and replicated in an independent cohort. According to the authors, the approach could potentially be generalized to other disease states and immunological phenotypes. According to a later genetic analysis, donors in an Asian-associated ancestry cluster had fewer N-insertions in productive TCRs than the approximately 710-donor mean. Some IMGT-functional V segments, including TRBV6-2 and TRBV6-3, could not be distinguished by the 87-base-pair reads and were therefore excluded. In a later analysis, several top co-occurrence clusters were reported to appear linked to parvovirus B19, influenza, CMV and Epstein-Barr virus. A further reported finding was that TCR beta sequences accurately predicted the HLA-A and HLA-B alleles for most subjects in the first cohort. In an earlier analysis of more than 500 of the donors, most TCR beta V segments appeared in productive rearrangements about 87% or about 30% of the time, broadly matching IMGT annotations. In a later analysis, the rate of TCR association differed among HLA loci, with DRB1 alleles having the most associated TCRs and HLA-C alleles having the fewest. Correlated functional status among segregating V segments might reflect linkage disequilibrium, but an unknown experimental factor could not be ruled out. This cohort had only TCR beta chains sequenced, and the lack of alpha or paired-chain data limited which features could be detected. Immune exposure information for the cohort was limited to CMV serostatus. In a later analysis, some 18,000 TCR beta sequences were associated with specific HLA alleles at a false discovery rate of 0.05. A cluster of highly shared sequence variants was judged likely to represent a technical artifact of the sequencing pipeline.

The protocol used for the library was the immunoSEQ multiplex PCR assay. A mixture of 60 forward primers for TCR Vbeta segments and 13 reverse primers for TCR Jbeta segments was used in the multiplex PCR. The CDR3 region of rearranged TCR beta genes was amplified from genomic DNA with a multiplex PCR assay. The amplified TCR beta libraries were sequenced on the Illumina HiSeq System as 87-base-pair reads. The authors' analysis ran thus. A later analysis counted approximately 76 million unique TCR beta chains across the 666 repertoires, and some 11 million of these chains were shared by at least two donors. Raw reads were error-corrected and collapsed into unique sequences with a nearest-neighbor algorithm that merged closely related sequences to remove PCR and sequencing errors. V, D and J gene segments were assigned by aligning CDR3 sequences to IMGT reference sequences. For a sequence to be retained, at least a six-nucleotide match to both a V gene segment and a J gene segment was required. Rearrangements were called productive when the CDR3 lacked stop codons and stayed in frame with V and J; all others were non-productive. Following IMGT convention, CDR3 was defined as the stretch from the second conserved V-encoded cysteine up to the conserved J-encoded phenylalanine. The earlier analysis of roughly 590 of the donors excluded sequences that lacked an unambiguous match to a single V gene segment. An earlier analysis of approximately 590 of the donors called V segments functional above 56.7% productive rearrangements and segregating when the between-donor standard deviation exceeded 5%. A statistical classification framework was developed to diagnose cytomegalovirus status using the catalog of TCR beta chain sequences. V and J gene assignment, in a later analysis, came from comparing TCR nucleotide sequences with IMGT/GENE-DB human TR gene sequences. A later analysis assigned CDR3 sequences and most-parsimonious VDJ recombination scenarios with the TCRdist pipeline. In a later analysis, each TCR beta chain was defined by its CDR3 amino acid sequence together with its V-gene family, and reads lacking a unique V-gene family were excluded. As a way to deal with suspected cross-contamination and a sequencing artifact, a later analysis dropped 450 to 600 nucleotide sequences that were highly shared and had low generation probability. In a later analysis, a clonal expansion index was calculated for each public chain from normalized within-repertoire ranks of inferred template counts. A later analysis computed generation probabilities with a VDJ recombination model fitted to out-of-frame rearrangements, and checked the results against IGoR. In a later analysis, hypergeometric tests were used to score TCR-TCR, TCR-HLA and TCR-CMV co-occurrence, with a repertoire-size bias correction applied to TCR pairs. In a later analysis, false discovery rates were estimated by permuting HLA or CMV assignments 20 times. In a later analysis, co-occurring TCRs were grouped with DBSCAN, and TCRdist sequence similarity was added when clustering was performed within HLA-allele-positive subsets. For co-occurrence clustering, repertoires with fewer than 30,000 or more than 120,000 public chains were excluded, along with a handful of repertoires with anomalous nucleotide sharing. TCRdb retrieved this table from immuneACCESS and kept in-frame rearrangements only. Not all clones are present; in checked studies, unresolved V genes account for under half, and no reason is known for the remainder. V, J and clone size are those of that table, while D and trimming were read from the DNA. The sample table shows some 120,000 clones, and about 80% are seen once. About 3.7% of the sample lies in the top ten.

The TCR sequence derives from a woman aged 35 to 49 in good health and CMV-seropositive. Material: PBMCs. The chain couples TRBV30 to TRBJ2-7; the D gene is unclear. The nucleotide sequence reads TGTGCCTGGAGGCTCGCGGATTACGAGCAGTACTTC. Translated, it gives CAWRLADYEQYF.